A selection of T cell receptor beta chains follows, all from one sample in a study of cytomegalovirus exposure and HLA in healthy donors. TCRdb's table, derived via immunoSEQ multiplex PCR, lists solely in-frame clones and lacks some. The repertoire has around 39,000 clones, roughly 60% of them found once; the top ten carry around 8.7%. The sample consisted of PBMCs. The origin of the receptors is a human donor in good health. Both conserved end residues are part of each CDR3. The D gene is left open where the match is weak. For some rows the clone size is stated as once, few or many, or as a class when expanded; others skip it.

.	15	.	TRBV6-5	TRBJ2-7	CASKLQGRPHYEQYF	TGTGCCAGCAAACTGCAGGGCCGACCGCACTACGAGCAGTACTTC
.	16	few	TRBV6-6	TRBJ2-7	CASSYVSGHQPYEQYF	TGTGCCAGCAGTTACGTGTCAGGTCATCAACCCTACGAGCAGTACTTC
.	15	.	TRBV15	TRBJ1-5	CATSGPETGNQPQHF	TGTGCCACCAGTGGACCCGAGACAGGAAATCAGCCCCAGCATTTT
.	15	few	TRBV2	TRBJ1-5	CASSRLTNSNQPQHF	TGTGCCAGCAGTCGACTTACCAACAGCAATCAGCCCCAGCATTTT
TRBD1	15	.	TRBV6-5	TRBJ1-2	CASTKYRGLDYGYTF	TGTGCCAGCACCAAGTACAGGGGGCTGGACTATGGCTACACCTTC
.	13	once	TRBV28	TRBJ1-5	CASRRDNNQPQHF	TGTGCCAGCAGACGGGACAATAATCAGCCCCAGCATTTT
TRBD1	15	.	TRBV5-4	TRBJ1-6	CASAQGGADGSPLHF	TGTGCCAGCGCCCAGGGGGGTGCCGATGGTTCACCCCTCCACTTT
TRBD1	11	.	TRBV6-5	TRBJ1-2	CASTGGGGYTF	TGTGCCAGCACAGGGGGCGGCGGCTACACCTTC
TRBD1	15	.	TRBV10-3	TRBJ1-2	CAISESKGQGNGYTF	TGTGCCATCAGTGAGTCGAAGGGACAGGGAAATGGCTACACCTTC
TRBD1	16	.	TRBV30	TRBJ2-7	CAWSNRGLTLVYEQYF	TGTGCCTGGAGTAACAGGGGGCTGACCTTAGTCTACGAGCAGTACTTC
.	15	.	TRBV6-1	TRBJ1-6	CASSSGLASSLPLHF	TGTGCCAGCAGTAGCGGATTGGCGTCGTCTCTCCCCCTCCACTTT
TRBD1	14	.	TRBV7-9	TRBJ2-2	CASSWDRNTGELFF	TGTGCCAGCAGCTGGGACAGAAACACCGGGGAGCTGTTTTTT
TRBD1	14	.	TRBV28	TRBJ2-7	CASSIGGQSYEQYF	TGTGCCAGCAGTATAGGGGGACAGTCCTACGAGCAGTACTTC
TRBD2	14	.	TRBV5-1	TRBJ2-1	CASSLSGGYNEQFF	TGCGCCAGCAGCTTGTCGGGAGGGTACAATGAGCAGTTCTTC
.	11	.	TRBV2	TRBJ2-1	CATQGSNEQFF	TGTGCCACCCAGGGGTCCAATGAGCAGTTCTTC
.	15	few	TRBV7-9	TRBJ1-6	CASSSPGSANSPLHF	TGTGCCAGCAGCTCTCCCGGGTCAGCTAATTCACCCCTCCACTTT
TRBD1	12	.	TRBV29-1	TRBJ2-5	CSVDRGPKTQYF	TGCAGCGTCGACAGGGGCCCCAAGACCCAGTACTTC
TRBD1	14	few	TRBV10-3	TRBJ2-7	CAISLGQGDYEQYF	TGTGCCATCAGTTTGGGACAGGGGGATTACGAGCAGTACTTC
TRBD1	14	.	TRBV2	TRBJ1-6	CASIKTGRNSPLHF	TGTGCCAGCATTAAGACAGGGAGGAATTCACCCCTCCACTTT
.	15	.	TRBV4-2	TRBJ1-6	CASSQGTALNSPLHF	TGTGCCAGCAGCCAAGGGACAGCCCTTAATTCACCCCTCCACTTT
TRBD2	13	.	TRBV2	TRBJ2-5	CASRASGGWTQYF	TGTGCCAGCAGGGCTAGCGGCGGTTGGACCCAGTACTTC
TRBD1	15	.	TRBV5-1	TRBJ1-1	CASRGDRVMNTEAFF	TGCGCCAGCAGAGGGGACAGGGTCATGAACACTGAAGCTTTCTTT
.	12	.	TRBV6-1	TRBJ2-7	CASSEARVEQYF	TGTGCCAGCAGTGAAGCGCGGGTCGAGCAGTACTTC
.	15	few	TRBV7-9	TRBJ1-2	CASSLGEPLNYGYTF	TGTGCCAGCAGCTTAGGCGAACCCCTTAACTATGGCTACACCTTC
.	14	.	TRBV6-1	TRBJ1-2	CASSEAHSNYGYTF	TGTGCCAGCAGTGAAGCGCACAGTAACTATGGCTACACCTTC
.	15	.	TRBV10-3	TRBJ1-2	CAISEVGGRDYGYTF	TGTGCCATCAGTGAGGTCGGGGGACGGGACTATGGCTACACCTTC
TRBD2	15	.	TRBV10-3	TRBJ2-7	CAISELAGGNYEQYF	TGTGCCATCAGTGAACTAGCGGGGGGGAACTACGAGCAGTACTTC
.	14	.	TRBV5-1	TRBJ2-4	CASSPEGAKSIQYF	TGCGCCAGCAGCCCGGAGGGGGCGAAGAGCATTCAGTACTTC
TRBD2	14	.	TRBV10-2	TRBJ2-1	CASSGLAAYNEQFF	TGCGCCAGCAGTGGGCTAGCGGCCTACAATGAGCAGTTCTTC
.	13	.	TRBV5-1	TRBJ1-2	CASSDGIFYGYTF	TGCGCCAGCAGCGACGGGATTTTCTATGGCTACACCTTC
TRBD1	16	once	TRBV5-1	TRBJ1-3	CASSSGTGVSGNTIYF	TGCGCCAGCAGCTCCGGGACAGGGGTTTCTGGAAACACCATATATTTT
TRBD1	16	.	TRBV6-6	TRBJ1-6	CASTPRQDREHSPLHF	TGTGCCAGCACTCCGAGGCAGGACAGGGAACATTCACCCCTCCACTTT
TRBD2	14	.	TRBV6-5	TRBJ2-7	CASSYRGSSYEQYF	TGTGCCAGCAGTTACCGCGGGAGCTCCTACGAGCAGTACTTC
TRBD1	14	.	TRBV19	TRBJ1-2	CASHRDRDRHGYTF	TGTGCCAGCCACAGAGACAGGGATCGACATGGCTACACCTTC
.	17	.	TRBV11-2	TRBJ2-7	CASSYPRDRPGHYEQYF	TGTGCCAGCAGCTATCCGCGGGATCGCCCGGGCCATTACGAGCAGTACTTC
TRBD2	15	few	TRBV25-1	TRBJ2-7	CASSEESGGAYEQYF	TGTGCCAGCAGTGAGGAGAGCGGGGGGGCCTACGAGCAGTACTTC
.	15	.	TRBV2	TRBJ2-5	CASSGGRGLAETQYF	TGTGCCAGCAGTGGAGGGCGGGGGCTGGCAGAGACCCAGTACTTC
.	15	.	TRBV10-1	TRBJ2-2	CASSELRRDTGELFF	TGCGCCAGCAGTGAGTTGCGCAGGGATACCGGGGAGCTGTTTTTT
.	13	few	TRBV4-1	TRBJ1-1	CASSQIRGTEAFF	TGCGCCAGCAGCCAAATCCGGGGCACTGAAGCTTTCTTT
TRBD1	16	.	TRBV14	TRBJ1-1	CASSKWTGATNTEAFF	TGTGCCAGCAGCAAATGGACAGGGGCTACGAACACTGAAGCTTTCTTT
.	15	few	TRBV6-6	TRBJ2-1	CASSYRDWGWNEQFF	TGTGCCAGCAGTTACAGGGACTGGGGGTGGAATGAGCAGTTCTTC
.	13	.	TRBV18	TRBJ1-3	CASQTSPGNTIYF	TGTGCCAGCCAAACAAGTCCTGGAAACACCATATATTTT
.	14	.	TRBV7-9	TRBJ2-3	CASSLAPKSDTQYF	TGTGCCAGCAGCTTAGCCCCTAAGTCAGATACGCAGTATTTT
.	15	.	TRBV5-1	TRBJ2-1	CASSPSGGSYNEQFF	TGCGCCAGCAGCCCCTCCGGGGGCTCCTACAATGAGCAGTTCTTC